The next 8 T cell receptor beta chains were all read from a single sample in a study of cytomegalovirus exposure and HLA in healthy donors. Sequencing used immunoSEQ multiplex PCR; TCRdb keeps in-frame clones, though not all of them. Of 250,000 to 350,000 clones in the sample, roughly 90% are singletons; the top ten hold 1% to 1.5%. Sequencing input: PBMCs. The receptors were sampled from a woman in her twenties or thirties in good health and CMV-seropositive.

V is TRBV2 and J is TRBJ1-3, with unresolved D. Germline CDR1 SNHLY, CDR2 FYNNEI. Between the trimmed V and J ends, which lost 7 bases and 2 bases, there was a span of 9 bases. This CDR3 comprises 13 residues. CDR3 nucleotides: TGTGCCAGCACGGTGGGTACTGGAAACACCATATATTTT. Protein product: CASTVGTGNTIYF.

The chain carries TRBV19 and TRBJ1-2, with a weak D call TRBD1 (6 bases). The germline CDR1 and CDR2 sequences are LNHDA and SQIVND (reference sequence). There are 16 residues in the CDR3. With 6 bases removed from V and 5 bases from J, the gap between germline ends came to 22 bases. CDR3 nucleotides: TGTGCCAGTAGCCCAATGGACACAGGGCGGAGGTATGGCTACACCTTC. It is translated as CASSPMDTGRRYGYTF.

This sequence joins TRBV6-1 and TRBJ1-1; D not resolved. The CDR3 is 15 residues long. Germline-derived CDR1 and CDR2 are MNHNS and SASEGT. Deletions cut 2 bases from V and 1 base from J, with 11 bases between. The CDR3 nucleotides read TGTGCCAGCAGTGAACCGGTCCGGTCGAACACTGAAGCTTTCTTT. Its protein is CASSEPVRSNTEAFF.

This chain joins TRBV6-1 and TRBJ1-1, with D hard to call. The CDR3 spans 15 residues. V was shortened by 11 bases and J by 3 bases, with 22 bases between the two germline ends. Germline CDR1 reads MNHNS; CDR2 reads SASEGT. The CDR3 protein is CAHKAVSLSDTEAFF. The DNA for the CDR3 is TGTGCCCACAAGGCGGTTTCGCTTTCGGACACTGAAGCTTTCTTT.

The CDR3: CATSETLNYGYTF. The CDR3 region has the DNA TGTGCCACCAGCGAGACACTGAACTATGGCTACACCTTC. V usage is TRBV15 and J usage is TRBJ1-2; D is ambiguous. V was cut by 5 bases and J by 2 bases, with 9 bases left in between. The CDR3 has 13 residues. Germline V lookup: CDR1 LNHNV, CDR2 YYDKDF (reference sequence).

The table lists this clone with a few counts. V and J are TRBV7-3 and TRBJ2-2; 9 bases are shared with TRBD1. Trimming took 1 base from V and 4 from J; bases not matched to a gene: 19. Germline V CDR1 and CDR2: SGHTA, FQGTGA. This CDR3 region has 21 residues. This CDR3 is CASSLRTGAGLAEKFTGELFF. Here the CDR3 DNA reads TGTGCCAGCAGCTTAAGGACAGGGGCGGGGCTAGCGGAAAAATTCACCGGGGAGCTGTTTTTT.

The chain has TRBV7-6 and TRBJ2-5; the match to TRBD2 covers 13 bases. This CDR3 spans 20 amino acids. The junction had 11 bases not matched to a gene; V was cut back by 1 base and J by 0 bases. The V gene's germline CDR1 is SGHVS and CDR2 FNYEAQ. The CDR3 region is CASSLVSRLAGGPYQETQYF. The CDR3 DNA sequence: TGTGCCAGCAGCTTAGTTTCCAGACTAGCGGGGGGCCCGTACCAAGAGACCCAGTACTTC.

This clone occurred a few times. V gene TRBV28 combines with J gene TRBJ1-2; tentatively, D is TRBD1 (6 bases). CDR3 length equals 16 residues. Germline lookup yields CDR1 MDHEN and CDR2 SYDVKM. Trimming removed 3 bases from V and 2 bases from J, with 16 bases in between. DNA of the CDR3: TGTGCCAGCAGTTTTGCCCATACCGGGGGCAACTATGGCTACACCTTC. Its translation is CASSFAHTGGNYGYTF.